This TCR beta chain was recorded in a study of control samples from healthy donors and cancer patients. Clones were read by immunoSEQ multiplex PCR, and TCRdb kept only the in-frame ones, dropping some. The table shows 150,000 to 200,000 clones, with roughly 91% occurring only once. This TCR came from a woman in her twenties or thirties in good health. Input material: blood.

The CDR3 spells CASSLAGGGSDTQYF. The CDR3 coding sequence is TGTGCCAGCAGCTTAGCAGGGGGCGGATCAGATACGCAGTATTTT. The chain recombines TRBV7-6 with TRBJ2-3; 7 bases map to TRBD1. J gave up 4 bases and V 0 bases, and 4 bases lay outside the gene matches. CDR1 and CDR2 (germline): SGHVS, FNYEAQ. The length of the CDR3 is 15 residues.